This entry concerns a single T cell receptor (beta chain). Its antigen is not known. The data derive from a study of glioma-infiltrating T cells after dendritic cell vaccination. Study details: Dendritic cells derived from monocytes and pulsed with autologous tumor lysate formed the vaccine. Broader study findings: Only a small number of patients had complete blood and tumor samples.

Input was around 2.1 ug genomic DNA, or all available if less. TCRdb's table, derived via immunoSEQ multiplex PCR, lists solely in-frame clones and lacks some. The sample holds some 30,000 clones, 90% seen once. The sequencing here drew on blood, taken before dendritic cell vaccination. This clonotype was sampled from a human donor with glioblastoma.

The CDR3 nucleotides read TGTGCCAGCAGTTACTCGGTCGGCAGCGGCTATGGCTACACCTTC. It specifies CASSYSVGSGYGYTF. The V gene is TRBV6-5, the J gene TRBJ1-2; D is unclear. Germline V gives CDR1 MNHEY, CDR2 SVGAGI. The CDR3 totals 15 residues. Between the trimmed V and J ends, which lost 0 bases and 4 bases, there was a span of 12 bases.